The 2 T cell receptor beta chains below all came from one sample that was sequenced in a study of blood T cell repertoires in COVID-19. The protocol was immunoSEQ multiplex PCR, while the TCRdb copy is restricted to in-frame clones and leaves out a portion. In the table there are about 230,000 clones, 80% to 90% of which are singletons. The sample consisted of peripheral blood. The origin of the receptors is a middle-aged man who had recovered from COVID-19.

This sequence joins TRBV6-2 or TRBV6-3 and TRBJ2-6; 8 bases match TRBD1. After removal of 2 bases from V and 0 bases from J, the junction contained 6 bases not matched to a gene. The CDR3 runs to 18 residues. The germline V gene has CDR1 MNHEY and CDR2 SVGEGT. CDR3 in DNA: TGTGCCAGCAGTTACCGGGACAGGCCCTCCTCTGGGGCCAACGTCCTGACTTTC. This sequence encodes CASSYRDRPSSGANVLTF.

This clone has more than one count but fewer than ten. Other nucleotide sequences from this sample produce the same CDR3. The V gene is TRBV24-1, the J gene TRBJ2-1; D is undetermined. Germline CDR1 reads KGHDR; CDR2 reads SFDVKD. V dropped 1 base and J dropped 7 bases, with 4 bases sitting between them. The CDR3 loop spans 12 amino acids. The CDR3 nucleotides read TGTGCCACCAGTGATTTCCGGAATGAGCAGTTCTTC. This codes for CATSDFRNEQFF.